The 20 T cell receptor beta chains in this list originate from one sample, sequenced in a study of PD-L1 blockade in urothelial cancer. Time point defined: pretreatment peripheral blood. Libraries were prepared by immunoSEQ multiplex PCR; TCRdb keeps only in-frame clonotypes and omits some of them. The repertoire holds 130,000 or so clones, with 70% to 85% as singletons. Sequencing was performed on PBMCs, taken around atezolizumab (anti-PD-L1) treatment. These receptors all come from a middle-aged man with urothelial cancer.

This clone was seen a handful of times. The rearrangement joins TRBV5-1 to TRBJ1-6, with 8 bases matching TRBD1. V lost 4 bases to trimming and J lost 9 bases; unmatched junction nucleotides: 9. CDR1 SGHRS and CDR2 YFSETQ come from the germline V gene. The CDR3 is 15 residues long. This CDR3 is CASSARTGGVSPLHF. In DNA form, the CDR3 reads TGCGCCAGCAGCGCACGAACAGGGGGAGTTTCACCCCTCCACTTT.

As to this clone: Other nucleotide sequences in the sample specify the same CDR3. The chain employs TRBV18 and TRBJ1-1; tentatively, D is TRBD1 (5 bases). Trimming pared 2 bases from V and 3 bases from J, leaving 7 bases between. Per germline, CDR1 KGHSH and CDR2 LQKENI. CDR3 length equals 13 residues. CDR3 in amino acids: CASSPDSYTEAFF. The DNA of the CDR3 is TGTGCCAGCTCACCAGACAGCTACACTGAAGCTTTCTTT.

This sequence joins TRBV11-1 and TRBJ2-1; 8 nucleotides align to TRBD1. With V trimmed by 5 bases and J by 7 bases, 13 bases remained unmatched. Germline-derived CDR1 and CDR2 are SGHAT and FQDESV (reference sequence). This CDR3 is built from 16 residues. The CDR3 sequence: CASSRPRDRSSNEQFF. CDR3 nucleotides: TGTGCCAGCAGCCGACCACGGGACAGGTCATCAAATGAGCAGTTCTTC.

This clone was recorded once. The CDR3 reads CARGRVSGYNSPLHF. CDR3 DNA: TGTGCCAGGGGCCGGGTTTCAGGGTATAATTCACCCCTCCACTTT. V gene TRBV2 combines with J gene TRBJ1-6, with D tentatively TRBD1 (5 bases). V was pared by 9 bases and J by 4 bases, with 16 bases between. The CDR3 totals 15 residues. In germline, CDR1 is SNHLY, CDR2 FYNNEI.

The chain uses TRBV6-1 and TRBJ2-1, with D perhaps matching TRBD1 (5 bases). V shed 6 bases and J shed 9 bases, with 12 bases lying between them. The CDR3 runs 12 residues. The germline gives CDR1 MNHNS, CDR2 SASEGT. CDR3 bases: TGTGCCAGCAGCCCATTAAGGGGTGAGCAGTTCTTC. It specifies CASSPLRGEQFF.

The chain uses TRBV19 and TRBJ2-6; TRBD1 aligns across 8 bases. The CDR3 has 18 residues. V shed 7 bases and J 0 bases; nucleotides not matched to a gene: 11. Looked up from germline, CDR1 is LNHDA and CDR2 is SQIVND (reference sequence). CDR3 nucleotides: TGTGCCAGTACCAACAGGGGACAGGTCCTCTCTGGGGCCAACGTCCTGACTTTC. Amino acids: CASTNRGQVLSGANVLTF.

V and J are TRBV5-1 and TRBJ1-2; tentative D call: TRBD1 (5 bases). Per germline, CDR1 SGHRS and CDR2 YFSETQ. V was trimmed by 4 bases and J by 7 bases, leaving 17 bases between them. The CDR3 totals 14 residues. The CDR3 here is CASSPPLGGSGYTF. The CDR3 DNA reads as TGCGCCAGCAGCCCCCCCTTGGGGGGTAGTGGCTACACCTTC.

The V call is TRBV19, the J call TRBJ2-6, with D maybe TRBD2 (5 bases). V lost 4 bases, J lost 3 bases, and 10 bases lay in between. Germline CDR1 is LNHDA and CDR2 is SQIVND (reference sequence). The CDR3 spans 15 residues. CDR3 amino acids: CASSNWRFGANVLTF. The CDR3, as DNA: TGTGCCAGTAGTAACTGGAGGTTTGGGGCCAACGTCCTGACTTTC.

The genes are TRBV5-6 and TRBJ2-7, with D maybe TRBD2 (5 bases). Germline CDR1 is SGHDT and CDR2 is YYEEEE. CDR3 length: 12 residues. V was pared by 0 bases and J by 7 bases, with 8 bases between. DNA of the CDR3: TGTGCCAGCAGCTTGGCGGGGATTGAGCAGTACTTC. Translation gives CASSLAGIEQYF.

CDR3 in amino acids: CASSPGGANSPLHF. Here the CDR3 DNA reads TGTGCCAGCTCACCAGGAGGGGCTAATTCACCCCTCCACTTT. V usage is TRBV18 and J usage is TRBJ1-6; D possibly corresponds to TRBD1 (5 bases). This CDR3 region has 14 residues. Trimming cost V 2 bases and J 6 bases, with 8 bases left between them. Per germline, CDR1 KGHSH and CDR2 LQKENI.

The V gene is TRBV6-1, the J gene TRBJ1-6, with D perhaps matching TRBD1 (5 bases). Germline V gene lookup returns CDR1 MNHNS and CDR2 SASEGT. The CDR3 is made up of 13 amino acids. Deletions cut 6 bases from V and 9 bases from J, with 12 bases between. The CDR3 DNA reads as TGTGCCAGCAGGACAGCGGGGAGTTCACCCCTCCACTTT. Encoded protein: CASRTAGSSPLHF.

This rearrangement joins TRBV11-2 to TRBJ1-2; possibly TRBD1 for D (6 bases). Germline CDR1 reads SGHAT; CDR2 reads FQNNGV. CDR3 length: 17 amino acids. Between the trimmed V and J ends, which lost 5 bases and 0 bases, there was a span of 19 bases. CDR3 sequence reads: CASSPEKDRNPNYGYTF. CDR3 nucleotides: TGTGCCAGCAGCCCAGAGAAAGACAGGAATCCTAACTATGGCTACACCTTC.

This clone was recorded only once. The chain links TRBV9 to TRBJ2-1, with 13 bases aligning to TRBD2. The J segment lost 9 bases and the V segment lost 4 bases, leaving 7 bases of the junction unmatched. Germline CDR1 is SGDLS and CDR2 is YYNGEE. CDR3 size: 15 residues. DNA of the CDR3: TGTGCCAGCAGCCTTACTAGCGGGAGGGAAACTGAGCAGTTCTTC. Residues: CASSLTSGRETEQFF.

This clone was seen a single time. Other DNA sequences in this sample translate to the same CDR3. The J gene is TRBJ1-1, the V gene TRBV29-1; 9 bases match TRBD1. This CDR3 contains 12 residues. Losses at the gene ends were 6 bases for V and 2 bases for J; bases not matched to a gene: 1. CDR1 is SQVTM, CDR2 ANQGSEA, per germline. The CDR3 nucleotides read TGCAGCGTGGACAGGGGAAACACTGAAGCTTTCTTT. Translating it yields CSVDRGNTEAFF.

J is TRBJ2-1 and V is TRBV6-1; tentatively, D is TRBD2 (5 bases). This CDR3 has 14 amino acids. Trimming took off 4 bases at V and 8 bases at J, with 15 bases between the two ends. The germline V gene encodes CDR1 MNHNS and CDR2 SASEGT. The CDR3 spells CASSGGGRIYEQFF. CDR3 DNA sequence: TGTGCCAGCAGTGGCGGAGGTAGGATATATGAGCAGTTCTTC.

The V and J genes are TRBV5-1 and TRBJ2-2, with 8 bases matching TRBD2. The length of the CDR3 is 15 residues. The germline CDR1 and CDR2 sequences are SGHRS and YFSETQ. With V trimmed by 6 bases and J by 0 bases, 4 bases remained unmatched. CDR3: CASTGGGSNTGELFF. DNA for the CDR3: TGCGCCAGCACCGGGGGGGGCTCGAACACCGGGGAGCTGTTTTTT.

This clone was counted a few times. The chain uses TRBV30 and TRBJ1-2, with D maybe TRBD1 (5 bases). From germline, CDR1 is GTSNPN and CDR2 SVGIG (reference sequence). The CDR3 is made up of 13 amino acids. Trimming left V 3 bases short and J 2 bases short, with 10 bases between. The CDR3 DNA is TGTGCCTGGAGCAGGGATGAGAACTATGGCTACACCTTC. Its protein product is CAWSRDENYGYTF.

The rearrangement uses TRBV5-1 and TRBJ2-3, with D hard to call. Germline values: CDR1 SGHRS, CDR2 YFSETQ. Trimming removed 3 bases at V and 0 bases at J, with 8 bases between. CDR3 length equals 14 residues. The CDR3 nucleotides read TGCGCCAGCAGCTACTACCCTAGCACAGATACGCAGTATTTT. Translating gives CASSYYPSTDTQYF.

The genes are TRBV5-1 and TRBJ2-5; tentatively, D is TRBD1 (6 bases). V was trimmed by 2 bases and J by 5 bases, leaving 19 bases between them. The CDR3 spans 16 residues. Per the germline V gene, CDR1 is SGHRS and CDR2 is YFSETQ. CDR3 bases: TGCGCCAGCAGCTTAAACCCAGGGGAATTTCACGAGACCCAGTACTTC. Its protein product is CASSLNPGEFHETQYF.

The chain links TRBV4-1 to TRBJ2-1, with TRBD2 matching over 7 bases. This CDR3 spans 15 amino acids. The J segment lost 4 bases and the V segment lost 1 base, leaving 4 bases of the junction unmatched. Germline CDR1 reads MGHRA; CDR2 reads YSYEKL. CDR3 in DNA: TGCGCCAGCAGCCAAGCCTCTAGCGGTTACAATGAGCAGTTCTTC. Translation gives CASSQASSGYNEQFF.